The TCR beta chain described here comes from a study of blood T cell repertoires in COVID-19. Overall study: Sites across the United States, Italy and Spain contributed samples from acute and convalescent COVID-19. T cells, B-cell-depleted T cells, or PBMCs supplied cDNA or gDNA.

Original processing notes: Amplified reference gene primers provided the basis for estimating nucleated cell counts. TCRdb's copy holds only in-frame clones and misses some; the assay was immunoSEQ multiplex PCR. V, J and clone size derive from that table, while D and trimming were established from the DNA sequence. The sample includes under 150,000 clones, about nine tenths of them seen just once. This clone was detected a few times. Input material: peripheral blood. The sequence was collected from a human donor in a cohort sampled during active COVID-19.

CDR3 residues: CASSLGDTASYEQYF. The CDR3 bases are TGCGCCAGCAGCTTGGGGGACACCGCTTCCTACGAGCAGTACTTC. V gene TRBV5-1 combines with J gene TRBJ2-7; D is perhaps TRBD1 (6 bases). V lost 0 bases and J lost 1, with 11 bases in between. The CDR3 contains 15 residues. Germline CDR1 and CDR2: SGHRS and YFSETQ.